The source of this TCR beta chain is a study of neurological immune-mediated disorders. 5'RACE with 10-nucleotide random UMIs generated the cDNA. Each CDR3 protein is one row after TCRdb ran MiXCR on the 5' RACE reads. Of tens of thousands of distinct CDR3 sequences listed, 3% to 4.5% are singletons. The unsorted libraries were produced from 2 million PBMCs held at -80 C. This clonotype has ten or more counts. Its matching antigen is unknown. Points from the study as a whole: The repertoires of 18 of 34 multiple sclerosis patients were placed by phylogenetic grouping in a single related-CDR3 cluster, which may be a signature. Because no CDR3 amino acid sequences were shared across subjects by expanded clones, private repertoires were suggested in all groups.

Germline values: CDR1 SGHTA, CDR2 FQGNSA. The CDR3 loop spans 16 amino acids. The trim removed 1 base at V and 4 bases at J, leaving 5 bases unmatched. The sequence came from a woman aged 45-59 years with multiple sclerosis. V and J are TRBV7-2 and TRBJ2-5, with 11 positions matching TRBD2. Input material: PBMCs. CDR3 coding DNA: TGTGCCAGCAGCTTAGGAGTAGCGGGGGGGAGAGAGACCCAGTACTTC. Protein sequence: CASSLGVAGGRETQYF.